This T cell receptor (beta chain) appears in the sequencing data of a study of cytomegalovirus exposure and HLA in healthy donors (dated by TCRdb to about 2017). For the wider study: In an earlier analysis of fewer than 750 of the donors, roughly 300 Gb of sequence data and roughly 100 million unique TCR beta sequences from roughly 200 million T cells were reported. Roughly 300 gigabases of sequencing data and tens of millions of unique TCR sequences were included in an early release covering roughly 700 HLA-typed donors. Among the roughly 400 genotyped donors, around 81% belonged to the genetic ancestry cluster associated with self-reported Caucasian donors. The study aimed to test whether signatures of past pathogen exposure could be identified by cataloging public T cell receptors. The study profiled the T cell repertoires of hundreds of subjects by immunosequencing and related them to cytomegalovirus serostatus. Along with the roughly 670-subject first cohort, a separate validation cohort of over a hundred different subjects was used. The study combined high-throughput TCR immunosequencing, statistical association of individual TCRs with disease status, and machine learning to predict cytomegalovirus infection status. A later analysis re-analyzed previously published TCR beta repertoires from 600 to 850 donors and added high-resolution HLA genotyping to study TCR occurrence patterns. Rather than drawing on any new phenotypic data, the later analysis identified candidate immune exposures from TCR beta sequences and the way those sequences occurred across donors. In an earlier analysis of 587 of the donors, high-throughput TCR beta sequencing was used to judge whether each TCR beta V gene segment behaved as functional or pseudogenic. Donor age, sex, ethnicity and CMV serostatus were collected together with the repertoire data. A later genetic analysis used genome-wide SNP genotypes for about three fifths of the roughly 700 donors, treating that subset as a discovery cohort. All discovery cohort repertoires had been generated using a single sequencing platform. Both class I and class II loci were covered by HLA typing, at four-digit resolution. The number of typed donors differed by locus: 629-630 for A, B, C, DRB1 and DQB1; approximately 520 for DQA1; 600 to 610 for DPA1; and 400 to 480 for DPB1. Five DR-DQ haplotypes were handled as single units for association and clustering, since linkage in the cohort was strong. Across about 370 genotyped donors of the cohort, an average of roughly 200,000 unique TCR beta nucleotide sequences per donor were sequenced, and roughly a sixth of those sequences were non-productive. What the study reported, not specific to this receptor: Across donors, most TCR sequences were observed very rarely, whereas some public TCRs were present in many individuals. A later analysis reported that several top co-occurrence clusters appeared linked to parvovirus B19, influenza, CMV and Epstein-Barr virus. A later analysis associated 15,000 to 20,000 TCR beta sequences with specific HLA alleles at a false discovery rate of 0.05. In a later analysis, HLA-associated TCR beta chains were found to be more clonally expanded and to have lower generation probabilities than equally common non-associated chains. A later genetic analysis associated a missense DCLRE1C variant with V-gene and J-gene trimming of TCR beta chains, and an independent cohort replicated the association. The authors suggested that the approach could potentially be extended to other disease states and immunological phenotypes. Because some donors lacked HLA typing at each locus, the association tests relied only on the typed subset. A few of the identified cytomegalovirus-associated TCR beta chains were confirmed in vitro to be specific for cytomegalovirus antigens. A further reported finding was that TCR beta sequences accurately predicted the HLA-A and HLA-B alleles for most subjects in the first cohort. In a later analysis, most CMV-associated TCR beta chains were found to appear HLA-restricted, with HLA associations seemingly driven largely by CMV exposure. In a later analysis, the rate of TCR association differed among HLA loci, with DRB1 alleles having the most associated TCRs and HLA-C alleles having the fewest. Sequencing depth was assumed to be roughly uniform across donors in the presence/absence analyses, though that assumption may not hold. In an earlier analysis of around 600 of the donors, most TCR beta V segments appeared in productive rearrangements about 87% or about 30% of the time, broadly matching IMGT annotations. Linkage disequilibrium might explain the correlated functional status among segregating V segments, but an unknown experimental factor could not be excluded. Roughly 17 rarely observed V segments, including chromosome 9 orphons, were excluded from the earlier analysis of about 600 of the donors because counts were too low. The study gave a list of under 200 TCR beta chains associated with cytomegalovirus. When HLA alleles, especially DR and DQ, strongly co-occurred, TCR associations were difficult to assign to individual alleles. Compared with the 666-donor mean, donors in an Asian-associated ancestry cluster had fewer N-insertions in productive TCRs, according to a later genetic analysis. The classifier was reported to diagnose cytomegalovirus status with high specificity and sensitivity in both the original and validation cohorts. The cohort was sequenced for TCR beta chains only, and without alpha or paired-chain data the features that could be detected were limited. A group of highly shared sequence variants was considered likely to be a technical artifact of the sequencing pipeline. For the cohort, immune exposure information was limited to CMV serostatus.

Libraries were prepared through the immunoSEQ multiplex PCR assay. For the multiplex PCR, a mixture combining 60 forward primers for TCR Vbeta segments and 13 reverse primers for TCR Jbeta segments was used. Amplification of the CDR3 region of rearranged TCR beta genes was performed with a multiplex PCR assay on genomic DNA. Amplified TCR beta libraries were sequenced as 87-base-pair reads on the Illumina HiSeq System. The original methods were these. Across the 500 to 850 repertoires, a later analysis counted roughly 77 million unique TCR beta chains, roughly 11 million of which were shared by at least two donors. Raw reads were error-corrected and collapsed into unique sequences with a nearest-neighbor algorithm that merged closely related sequences to remove PCR and sequencing errors. CDR3 sequences were aligned to IMGT reference sequences to assign V, D and J gene segments. For a sequence to be retained, a match of at least six nucleotides was required to both a V gene segment and a J gene segment. A rearrangement counted as productive if the CDR3 had no stop codons and remained in frame with V and J, and every other rearrangement counted as non-productive. Following IMGT convention, CDR3 was defined as the stretch from the second conserved V-encoded cysteine up to the conserved J-encoded phenylalanine. The earlier analysis of about 590 of the donors excluded sequences that lacked an unambiguous match to a single V gene segment. An earlier analysis of 550 to 650 of the donors classified V segments as functional when productive rearrangements were above 56.7% and as segregating when the standard deviation between donors was above 5%. A statistical classification framework was developed to diagnose cytomegalovirus status using the catalog of TCR beta chain sequences. In a later analysis, V and J genes were assigned by comparing TCR nucleotide sequences against IMGT/GENE-DB human TR gene sequences. Using the TCRdist pipeline, a later analysis assigned CDR3 sequences along with most-parsimonious VDJ recombination scenarios. In a later analysis, each TCR beta chain was defined by its CDR3 amino acid sequence together with its V-gene family, and reads lacking a unique V-gene family were excluded. A later analysis removed 600 or so highly shared, low-generation-probability nucleotide sequences to deal with suspected cross-contamination and a sequencing artifact. In a later analysis, a clonal expansion index for each public chain was calculated from normalized within-repertoire ranks of inferred template counts. In a later analysis, generation probabilities were computed with a VDJ recombination model fitted to out-of-frame rearrangements, and the resulting probabilities were checked against IGoR. Hypergeometric tests were used in a later analysis to score TCR-TCR, TCR-HLA and TCR-CMV co-occurrence, with a repertoire-size bias correction applied to the TCR pairs. False discovery rates were estimated in a later analysis by permuting HLA or CMV assignments 20 times. In a later analysis, co-occurring TCRs were grouped using DBSCAN, and TCRdist sequence similarity was added for clustering within HLA-allele-positive subsets. Repertoires with fewer than 30,000 or more than 120,000 public chains, plus five repertoires with anomalous nucleotide sharing, were excluded from co-occurrence clustering. The table was pulled from immuneACCESS by TCRdb, which kept in-frame rearrangements only. Such tables lose some clones; where checked, under half of the loss comes from unresolved V genes, and the rest has no known cause. D and trimming were read from the DNA, whereas the V and J calls and clone size are those reported in that table. The table for this sample lists about 180,000 clones; around 80% of them were counted only once. The leading ten clones occupy roughly 3.5% of the sample.

The cohort was made up of under 800 healthy bone marrow donors. At the time of sampling, all cohort members were nominally healthy, though unrecorded immune exposures were likely present. The donor tested CMV seropositive, placing the donor among the 289 seropositive members of the cohort. A peripheral blood sample was provided by each donor, and peripheral blood mononuclear cells were used for TCR beta sequencing. Genomic DNA extraction from the blood cell samples was performed with the Qiagen DNeasy Blood Extraction Kit. As concerns this clone: The antigen this receptor binds is unknown. No base quality information exists; no much larger clone differs at one position.

The sequenced material came from PBMCs. The source is a woman between 55 and 75 years old in good health and CMV-seropositive.

The DNA reads TGCGCCAGCAGCCCGGGACTAGCGGGAGACGAGCAGTACTTC. Protein translation: CASSPGLAGDEQYF. Rearrangement joined TRBV5-1 to TRBJ2-7; 14 central nucleotides agree with TRBD2. V is trimmed back by 4 bases and J by 5 bases, and the junction contains 2 bases that no gene match accounts for. Looking up the germline V gene yields CDR1 SGHRS and CDR2 YFSETQ. Including the terminal cysteine and phenylalanine, the CDR3 comprises 14 residues. Only the CDR3 part of the read is kept: 42 bases, read in frame from the first base. With the rest looked up from the reference TRBV5-1 and TRBJ2-7 genes rather than sequenced, the full variable domain is KAGVTQTPRYLIKTRGQQVTLSCSPISGHRSVSWYQQTPGQGLQFLFEYFSETQRNKGNFPGRFSGRQFSNSRSEMNVSTLELGDSALYLCASSPGLAGDEQYFGPGTRLTVT.